The rows below give T cell receptor beta chains drawn from one sample of a study of radiotherapy plus CTLA-4 blockade in lung cancer. The protocol was immunoSEQ multiplex PCR, while the TCRdb copy is restricted to in-frame clones and leaves out a portion. The sample shows 71,000 or so clones, around nine tenths of them seen only once. The sample consisted of peripheral blood, taken from a patient treated with radiotherapy plus ipilimumab. The receptors derive from a human donor with non-small cell lung cancer who had stable disease on radiotherapy plus ipilimumab. The CDR3 runs from the conserved cysteine through the conserved F or W. A D gene is named only where the DNA matches it firmly. Expanded clones are given a class, and other clones once, few, many or no size at all.

j_gene: TRBJ2-7
abundance: .
v_gene: TRBV9
d_gene: .
CDR3nt: TGTGCCAGCAGCGTCACGGGAAATGGGTACGAGCAGTACTTC
CDR3aa: CASSVTGNGYEQYF

j_gene: TRBJ1-2
abundance: .
v_gene: TRBV9
d_gene: .
CDR3nt: TGTGCCAGCAGCGAGCCGGGACTTAGGGGCTACACCTTC
CDR3aa: CASSEPGLRGYTF

j_gene: TRBJ1-1
abundance: .
v_gene: TRBV28
d_gene: .
CDR3nt: TGTGCCAGCAGGGTCGACAGGAACACTGAAGCTTTCTTT
CDR3aa: CASRVDRNTEAFF

j_gene: TRBJ1-1
abundance: .
v_gene: TRBV29-1
d_gene: .
CDR3nt: TGCAGCGTTGAGAACAGTAACACTGAAGCTTTCTTT
CDR3aa: CSVENSNTEAFF

j_gene: TRBJ2-5
abundance: .
v_gene: TRBV7-8
d_gene: TRBD2
CDR3nt: TGTGCCAGCAGCTTAACGGGGACTAGCGGGAGGGCCTTGAAGACCCAGTACTTC
CDR3aa: CASSLTGTSGRALKTQYF

j_gene: TRBJ1-4
abundance: once
v_gene: TRBV6-5
d_gene: .
CDR3nt: TGTGCCAGCAGTTTCAGGGGAACTAATGAAAAACTGTTTTTT
CDR3aa: CASSFRGTNEKLFF

j_gene: TRBJ1-3
abundance: .
v_gene: TRBV6-5
d_gene: .
CDR3nt: TGTGCCAGCAGTGTACACAGGGAGTCTGGAAACACCATATATTTT
CDR3aa: CASSVHRESGNTIYF

j_gene: TRBJ1-6
abundance: .
v_gene: TRBV6-6
d_gene: TRBD1
CDR3nt: TGTGCCAGCAGAACAGGGGGCGACTCACCCCTCCACTTT
CDR3aa: CASRTGGDSPLHF

j_gene: TRBJ1-1
abundance: .
v_gene: TRBV9
d_gene: .
CDR3nt: TGTGCCAGCAGCTTTGGGGGGGCAAACACTGAAGCTTTCTTT
CDR3aa: CASSFGGANTEAFF

j_gene: TRBJ2-2
abundance: .
v_gene: TRBV18
d_gene: .
CDR3nt: TGTGCCAGCTCAAGGACGCAGAGCGGGGAGCTGTTTTTT
CDR3aa: CASSRTQSGELFF

j_gene: TRBJ2-7
abundance: .
v_gene: TRBV4-1
d_gene: .
CDR3nt: TGCGCCAGCAGCCAAGAGTCGTGGGGTGAGCAGTACTTC
CDR3aa: CASSQESWGEQYF

j_gene: TRBJ2-7
abundance: .
v_gene: TRBV9
d_gene: .
CDR3nt: TGTGCCAGCAGCGGCCCTTCCGGGGAGCAGTACTTC
CDR3aa: CASSGPSGEQYF

j_gene: TRBJ1-5
abundance: .
v_gene: TRBV6-1
d_gene: TRBD1
CDR3nt: TGTGCCAGCACCCGACAGGGAGAAAGGCCCCAGCATTTT
CDR3aa: CASTRQGERPQHF

j_gene: TRBJ1-2
abundance: .
v_gene: TRBV10-3
d_gene: .
CDR3nt: TGTGCCATCAGGTATGGCGTTAACTATGGCTACACCTTC
CDR3aa: CAIRYGVNYGYTF

j_gene: TRBJ1-5
abundance: .
v_gene: TRBV5-8
d_gene: .
CDR3nt: TGTGCCAGCAGCACCGTTTTCGGTCAGCCCCAGCATTTT
CDR3aa: CASSTVFGQPQHF

j_gene: TRBJ2-1
abundance: .
v_gene: TRBV19
d_gene: .
CDR3nt: TGTGCCAGTAGTATACTGGGTTACAATGAGCAGTTCTTC
CDR3aa: CASSILGYNEQFF

j_gene: TRBJ2-7
abundance: .
v_gene: TRBV19
d_gene: .
CDR3nt: TGTGCCAGTAGTATAGGAGGTGAGGGGACCTCCTACGAGCAGTACTTC
CDR3aa: CASSIGGEGTSYEQYF

j_gene: TRBJ1-2
abundance: .
v_gene: TRBV7-2
d_gene: TRBD1
CDR3nt: TGTGCCAGCAGCCCTTCAGGACAGGCCAACTATGGCTACACCTTC
CDR3aa: CASSPSGQANYGYTF

j_gene: TRBJ1-4
abundance: few
v_gene: TRBV28
d_gene: .
CDR3nt: TGTGCCAGCAGTTCCGGGGGAGGTTGGACTAATGAAAAACTGTTTTTT
CDR3aa: CASSSGGGWTNEKLFF

j_gene: TRBJ1-5
abundance: .
v_gene: TRBV28
d_gene: .
CDR3nt: TGTGCCAGCAGGGAGAAGAGCAATCAGCCCCAGCATTTT
CDR3aa: CASREKSNQPQHF

j_gene: TRBJ2-7
abundance: once
v_gene: TRBV6-1
d_gene: TRBD2
CDR3nt: TGTGCCAGCAGTGAATCGGTAGCGGGAATCTACGAGCAGTACTTC
CDR3aa: CASSESVAGIYEQYF

j_gene: TRBJ2-7
abundance: .
v_gene: TRBV27
d_gene: .
CDR3nt: TGTGCCAGCAGTGCGTCTAGAAACGAGCAGTACTTC
CDR3aa: CASSASRNEQYF

j_gene: TRBJ2-3
abundance: .
v_gene: TRBV6-4
d_gene: .
CDR3nt: TGTGCCAGCAGTGACGCTCCGGGGGGACACACAGATACGCAGTATTTT
CDR3aa: CASSDAPGGHTDTQYF

j_gene: TRBJ1-1
abundance: .
v_gene: TRBV6-5
d_gene: .
CDR3nt: TGTGCCAGCAAGCGTGTGAACACTGAAGCTTTCTTT
CDR3aa: CASKRVNTEAFF

j_gene: TRBJ1-2
abundance: .
v_gene: TRBV14
d_gene: .
CDR3nt: TGTGCCAGCAGCCTTAAGTTAACCTATGGCTACACCTTC
CDR3aa: CASSLKLTYGYTF

j_gene: TRBJ2-1
abundance: .
v_gene: TRBV11-3
d_gene: TRBD2
CDR3nt: TGTGCCAGCAGTTATAGCGGGGGGTACAATGAGCAGTTCTTC
CDR3aa: CASSYSGGYNEQFF

j_gene: TRBJ2-1
abundance: few
v_gene: TRBV10-2
d_gene: TRBD2
CDR3nt: TGCGCCAGCAGTGTGCATGGGACAGCGGGAGGCTCGTACAATGAGCAGTTCTTC
CDR3aa: CASSVHGTAGGSYNEQFF

j_gene: TRBJ1-1
abundance: few
v_gene: TRBV9
d_gene: TRBD1
CDR3nt: TGTGCCAGCAGCGGGGGGGACAGCTTGAACACTGAAGCTTTCTTT
CDR3aa: CASSGGDSLNTEAFF

j_gene: TRBJ2-3
abundance: .
v_gene: TRBV9
d_gene: .
CDR3nt: TGTGCCGGCGGCGGCGACATGAGCACAGATACGCAGTATTTT
CDR3aa: CAGGGDMSTDTQYF

j_gene: TRBJ2-1
abundance: .
v_gene: TRBV7-3
d_gene: .
CDR3nt: TGTGCCAGCAGCTTAATCGGTACGCCGAGCTCCTACAATGAGCAGTTCTTC
CDR3aa: CASSLIGTPSSYNEQFF

j_gene: TRBJ1-3
abundance: .
v_gene: TRBV29-1
d_gene: .
CDR3nt: TGCAGCGTGGTAGACAGAATGAAGGGAAACACCATATATTTT
CDR3aa: CSVVDRMKGNTIYF

j_gene: TRBJ1-1
abundance: .
v_gene: TRBV28
d_gene: .
CDR3nt: TGTGCCAGCAGTTTAGGGTCAGGGAGGGGTGAAGCTTTCTTT
CDR3aa: CASSLGSGRGEAFF

j_gene: TRBJ2-4
abundance: once
v_gene: TRBV2
d_gene: .
CDR3nt: TGTGCCAGCAGTGAAACATGGGTAGCCAAAAACATTCAGTACTTC
CDR3aa: CASSETWVAKNIQYF